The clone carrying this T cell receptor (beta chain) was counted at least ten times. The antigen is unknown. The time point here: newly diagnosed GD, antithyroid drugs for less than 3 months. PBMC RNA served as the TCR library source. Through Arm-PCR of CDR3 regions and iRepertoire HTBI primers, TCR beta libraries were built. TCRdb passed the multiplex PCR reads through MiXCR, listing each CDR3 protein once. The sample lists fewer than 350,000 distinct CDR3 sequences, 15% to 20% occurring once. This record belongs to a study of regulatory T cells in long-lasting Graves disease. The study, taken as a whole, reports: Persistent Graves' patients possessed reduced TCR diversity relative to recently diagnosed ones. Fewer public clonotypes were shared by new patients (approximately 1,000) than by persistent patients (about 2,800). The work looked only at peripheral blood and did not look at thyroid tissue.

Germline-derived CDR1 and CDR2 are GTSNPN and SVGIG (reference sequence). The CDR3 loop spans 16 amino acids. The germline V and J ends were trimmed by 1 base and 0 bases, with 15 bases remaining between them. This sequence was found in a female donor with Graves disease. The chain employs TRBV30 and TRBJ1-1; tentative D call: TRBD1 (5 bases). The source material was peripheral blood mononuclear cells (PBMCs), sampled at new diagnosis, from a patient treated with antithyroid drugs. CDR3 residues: CAWSAWGSGMNTEAFF. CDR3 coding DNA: TGTGCCTGGAGTGCATGGGGGTCAGGGATGAACACTGAAGCTTTCTTT. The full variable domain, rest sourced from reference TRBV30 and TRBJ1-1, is SQTIHQWPATLVQPVGSPLSLECTVEGTSNPNLYWYRQAAGRGLQLLFYSVGIGQISSEVPQNLSASRPQDRQFILSSKKLLLSDSGFYLCAWSAWGSGMNTEAFFGQGTRLTVV.